This T cell receptor beta chain was obtained from a study of blood T cell repertoires in COVID-19. The V end was cut by 5 bases, the J end by 6 bases, with 12 bases between. This CDR3 spans 14 amino acids. Germline loops: CDR1 SGHDT, CDR2 YYEEEE. Profiled with immunoSEQ multiplex PCR; TCRdb holds only in-frame clones, not every one. The sample shows a few hundred thousand clones, 84% of them seen only once. This sequence joins TRBV5-6 and TRBJ1-6; TRBD1 is a possible D gene (5 bases). The sequence came from a middle-aged woman who had recovered from COVID-19. The source material was peripheral blood. CDR3 coding DNA: TGTGCCAGCAGTGACGAGACAGCTAATTCACCCCTCCACTTT. It specifies CASSDETANSPLHF.